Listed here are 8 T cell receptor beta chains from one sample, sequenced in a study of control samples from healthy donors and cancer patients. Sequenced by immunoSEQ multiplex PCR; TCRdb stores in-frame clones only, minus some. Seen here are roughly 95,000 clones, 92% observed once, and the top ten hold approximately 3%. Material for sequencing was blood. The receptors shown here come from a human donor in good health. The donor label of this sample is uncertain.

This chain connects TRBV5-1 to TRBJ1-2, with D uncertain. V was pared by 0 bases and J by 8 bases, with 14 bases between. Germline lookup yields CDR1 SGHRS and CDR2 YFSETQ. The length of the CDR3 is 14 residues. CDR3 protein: CASSLAEGSSGYTF. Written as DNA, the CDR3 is TGCGCCAGCAGCTTGGCGGAGGGTAGTAGCGGCTACACCTTC.

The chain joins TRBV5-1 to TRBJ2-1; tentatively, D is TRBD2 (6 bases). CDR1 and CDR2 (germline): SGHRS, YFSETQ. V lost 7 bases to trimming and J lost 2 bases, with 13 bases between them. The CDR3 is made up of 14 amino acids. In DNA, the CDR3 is TGCGCCAGCGGGTCGGGGAGGACCTACAATGAGCAGTTCTTC. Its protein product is CASGSGRTYNEQFF.

The CDR3 bases are TGTGCCAGCTCACCCCGGACAGGGAACTCTGGGGCCAACGTCCTGACTTTC. The encoded protein is CASSPRTGNSGANVLTF. V usage is TRBV18 and J usage is TRBJ2-6, with 8 bases matching TRBD1. This CDR3 spans 17 amino acids. Germline CDR1 KGHSH, CDR2 LQKENI. V was clipped by 3 bases and J by 0 bases; unmatched bases: 4.

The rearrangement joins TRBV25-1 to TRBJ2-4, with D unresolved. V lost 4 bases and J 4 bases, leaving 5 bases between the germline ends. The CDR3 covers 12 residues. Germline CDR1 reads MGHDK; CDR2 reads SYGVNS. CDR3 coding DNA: TGTGCCAGCAGTGGCCAGAAAAACATTCAGTACTTC. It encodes CASSGQKNIQYF.

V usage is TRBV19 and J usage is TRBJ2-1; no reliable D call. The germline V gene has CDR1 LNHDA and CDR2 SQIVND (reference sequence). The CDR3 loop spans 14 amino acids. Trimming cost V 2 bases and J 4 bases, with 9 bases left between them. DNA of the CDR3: TGTGCCAGTAGTATAAGGTCAGTGTACAATGAGCAGTTCTTC. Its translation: CASSIRSVYNEQFF.

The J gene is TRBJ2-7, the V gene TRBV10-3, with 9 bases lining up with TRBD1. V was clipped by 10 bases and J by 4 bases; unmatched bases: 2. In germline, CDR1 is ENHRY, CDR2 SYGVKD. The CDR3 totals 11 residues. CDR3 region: CATGTGYEQYV. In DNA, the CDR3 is TGTGCCACCGGGACAGGGTACGAGCAGTACGTC.

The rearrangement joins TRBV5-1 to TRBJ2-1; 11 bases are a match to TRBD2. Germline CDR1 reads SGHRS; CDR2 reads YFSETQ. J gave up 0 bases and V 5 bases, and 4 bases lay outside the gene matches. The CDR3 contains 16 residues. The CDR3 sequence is CASRPTSGASYNEQFF. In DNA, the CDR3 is TGCGCCAGCAGGCCGACTAGCGGGGCCTCCTACAATGAGCAGTTCTTC.

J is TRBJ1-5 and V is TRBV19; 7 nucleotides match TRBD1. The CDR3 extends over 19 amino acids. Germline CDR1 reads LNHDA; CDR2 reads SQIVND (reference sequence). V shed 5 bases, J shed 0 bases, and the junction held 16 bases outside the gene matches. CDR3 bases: TGTGCCAGTAGTCCCGGTAGACAGGGAGGAGGTGGTAGCAATCAGCCCCAGCATTTT. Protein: CASSPGRQGGGGSNQPQHF. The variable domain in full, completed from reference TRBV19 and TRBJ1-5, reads DGGITQSPKYLFRKEGQNVTLSCEQNLNHDAMYWYRQDPGQGLRLIYYSQIVNDFQKGDIAEGYSVSREKKESFPLTVTSAQKNPTAFYLCASSPGRQGGGGSNQPQHFGDGTRLSIL.